This T cell receptor beta chain emerged from a study of OX40 agonist ivuxolimab in advanced cancers. Germline trimming cut 5 bases from V and 4 bases from J; bases unmatched to any gene: 11. This CDR3 contains 16 residues. Germline CDR1 and CDR2: MNHEY and SMNVEV (reference sequence). Generated by immunoSEQ multiplex PCR, the TCRdb table keeps only in-frame clones and is missing some. The sample lists about 46,000 clones, 70% to 90% occurring once. Autoimmune disease history or systemic immunosuppression barred patients. The clonotype originates from an adult with an advanced solid tumor such as melanoma, head and neck, liver or kidney cancer. The chain carries TRBV27 and TRBJ2-7, with 10 bases that match TRBD2. This specimen was CD4+ or CD8+ T cells sorted from blood, taken in a trial of the OX40 agonist ivuxolimab. In nucleotides, the CDR3 is TGTGCCAGCAGTCCTAAGGCCAGCGGGAGGGAATACGAGCAGTACTTC. This sequence encodes CASSPKASGREYEQYF.